This TCR beta chain was retrieved from a study of radiotherapy plus CTLA-4 blockade in lung cancer. At the level of the study: With around 30% of patients having disease control, objective responses were seen in approximately 18%. General observations from the study: Increased serum interferon-beta after radiation also reportedly predicted response strongly.

CDR3 size: 11 residues. Trimming took 4 bases from V and 9 from J; bases not matched to a gene: 1. Germline V gives CDR1 LNHDA, CDR2 SQIVND (reference sequence). Data came from immunoSEQ multiplex PCR; TCRdb stores just in-frame clones and leaves some out. The sample contains 70,000 to 100,000 clones, around 86% of which appear only once. Treatment of patients with chemo-refractory metastatic non-small-cell lung cancer consisted of focal radiation plus CTLA-4 blockade with ipilimumab. In the case of this clone: Its cognate antigen is unknown.

This clonotype was obtained from a human donor with non-small cell lung cancer who had a partial response to radiotherapy plus ipilimumab. The specimen comprised peripheral blood, sampled from a patient treated with radiotherapy plus ipilimumab. The rearrangement links TRBV19 to TRBJ2-5; 8 bases are a match to TRBD1. The CDR3 is CASSTQGAQYF. CDR3 DNA sequence: TGTGCCAGTAGTACACAGGGGGCCCAGTACTTC.